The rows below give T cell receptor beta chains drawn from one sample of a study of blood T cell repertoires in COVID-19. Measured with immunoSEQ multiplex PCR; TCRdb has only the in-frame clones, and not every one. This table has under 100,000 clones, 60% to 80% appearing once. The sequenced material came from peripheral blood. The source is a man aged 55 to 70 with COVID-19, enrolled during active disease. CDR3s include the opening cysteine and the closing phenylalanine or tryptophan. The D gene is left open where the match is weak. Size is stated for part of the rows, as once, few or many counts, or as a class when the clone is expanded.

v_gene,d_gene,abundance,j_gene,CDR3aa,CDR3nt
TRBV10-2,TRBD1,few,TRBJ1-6,CASSAGTGNSPLHF,TGCGCCAGCAGTGCCGGGACAGGGAATTCACCCCTCCACTTT
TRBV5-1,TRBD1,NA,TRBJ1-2,CASGTGNGYTF,TGCGCCAGCGGGACAGGGAATGGCTACACCTTC
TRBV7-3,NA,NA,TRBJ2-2,CASSQRESGELFF,TGTGCCAGCAGCCAACGAGAGTCCGGGGAGCTGTTTTTT
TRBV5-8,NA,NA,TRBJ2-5,CASSLTFGGYQETQYF,TGTGCCAGCAGCTTGACCTTTGGGGGGTACCAAGAGACCCAGTACTTC
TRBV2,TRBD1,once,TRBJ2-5,CASSETGQAAGETQYF,TGTGCCAGCAGTGAAACGGGACAGGCGGCGGGGGAGACCCAGTACTTC
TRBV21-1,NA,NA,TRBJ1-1,CASSKVGEVEAFF,TGTGCCAGCAGCAAAGTAGGGGAGGTTGAAGCTTTCTTT
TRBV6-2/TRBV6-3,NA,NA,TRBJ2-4,CASSPTVAKNIQYF,TGTGCCAGCAGCCCGACAGTAGCCAAAAACATTCAGTACTTC
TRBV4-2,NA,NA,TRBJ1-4,CASSQRLGENEKLFF,TGTGCCAGCAGCCAACGTCTGGGAGAGAATGAAAAACTGTTTTTT
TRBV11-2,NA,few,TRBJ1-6,CASRRGSPLHF,TGTGCCAGCCGCAGGGGTTCACCCCTCCACTTT
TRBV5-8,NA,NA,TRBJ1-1,CASSLDLTPLRPEAFF,TGTGCCAGCAGCTTGGATTTGACACCCCTCAGGCCTGAAGCTTTCTTT
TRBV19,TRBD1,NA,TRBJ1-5,CASSRPGQGQPQHF,TGTGCCAGTAGTAGACCGGGACAGGGCCAGCCCCAGCATTTT
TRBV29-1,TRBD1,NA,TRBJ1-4,CSVAEGATNEKLFF,TGCAGCGTTGCCGAGGGGGCGACTAATGAAAAACTGTTTTTT
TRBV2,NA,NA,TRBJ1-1,CASSEGGGVGNTEAFF,TGTGCCAGCAGTGAAGGGGGAGGGGTAGGGAACACTGAAGCTTTCTTT
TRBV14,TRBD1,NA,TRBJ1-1,CASSFRTGRNTEAFF,TGTGCCAGCAGCTTTAGGACAGGCCGGAACACTGAAGCTTTCTTT
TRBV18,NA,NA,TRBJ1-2,CASSEDYGYTF,TGTGCCAGCTCGGAGGACTATGGCTACACCTTC
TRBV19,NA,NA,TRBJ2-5,CASSPGVSRGSSQETQYF,TGTGCCAGTAGTCCGGGAGTCTCACGGGGCAGTTCACAAGAGACCCAGTACTTC
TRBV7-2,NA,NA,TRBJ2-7,CASSSTSLSSYEQYF,TGTGCCAGCAGCTCGACATCTCTGAGCTCCTACGAGCAGTACTTC
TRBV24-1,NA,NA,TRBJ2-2,CATSDTGRKNTGELFF,TGTGCCACCAGTGATACGGGGAGAAAGAACACCGGGGAGCTGTTTTTT
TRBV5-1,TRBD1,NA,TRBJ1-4,CASSPDRDLSTNEKLFF,TGCGCCAGCAGCCCGGACAGGGACCTTTCAACTAATGAAAAACTGTTTTTT
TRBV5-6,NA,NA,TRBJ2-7,CASSLVQTGSYEQYF,TGTGCCAGCAGCTTGGTGCAGACAGGATCCTACGAGCAGTACTTC
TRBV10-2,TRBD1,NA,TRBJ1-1,CASCRDRVNTEAFF,TGCGCCAGCTGTAGGGACAGGGTGAACACTGAAGCTTTCTTT
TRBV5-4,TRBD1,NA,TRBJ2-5,CASSPAAGTGTWETQYF,TGTGCCAGCAGTCCCGCCGCAGGGACAGGGACCTGGGAGACCCAGTACTTC
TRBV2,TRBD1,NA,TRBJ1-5,CASSLTGAGNQPQHF,TGTGCCAGCAGCCTGACAGGGGCGGGGAATCAGCCCCAGCATTTT
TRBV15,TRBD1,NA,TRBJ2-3,CATTEGASTDTQYF,TGTGCCACCACCGAGGGGGCGAGCACAGATACGCAGTATTTT
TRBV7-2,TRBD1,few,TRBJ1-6,CASSSDGTGGPLHF,TGTGCCAGCAGCTCCGACGGGACAGGGGGGCCCCTCCACTTT
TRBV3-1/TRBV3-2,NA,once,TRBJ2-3,CASSPRGFLDTQYF,TGTGCCAGCAGCCCCAGGGGATTCTTAGATACGCAGTATTTT
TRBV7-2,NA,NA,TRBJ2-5,CASSSLETQYF,TGTGCCAGCAGCTCCCTAGAGACCCAGTACTTC
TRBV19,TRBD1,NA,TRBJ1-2,CASSPSRGYGYTF,TGTGCCAGTAGTCCCTCCAGGGGGTATGGCTACACCTTC
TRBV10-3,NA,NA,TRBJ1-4,CAISAPERPSQLFF,TGTGCCATCAGTGCCCCGGAGCGACCGTCCCAACTGTTTTTT
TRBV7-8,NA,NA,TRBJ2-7,CASSERLSPIYEQYF,TGTGCCAGCAGTGAAAGACTCTCCCCTATATACGAGCAGTACTTC
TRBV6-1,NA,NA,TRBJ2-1,CASSEAPGIGEQFF,TGTGCCAGCAGTGAAGCGCCAGGAATAGGAGAGCAGTTCTTC
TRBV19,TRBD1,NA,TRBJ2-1,CASLPGQTLGTYNEQFF,TGTGCCAGCCTACCGGGACAGACATTAGGAACCTACAATGAGCAGTTCTTC
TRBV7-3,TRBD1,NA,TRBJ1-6,CASSPSGGGSPLHF,TGTGCCAGCAGCCCGTCAGGGGGCGGCTCACCCCTCCACTTT
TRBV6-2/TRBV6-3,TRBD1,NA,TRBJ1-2,CASSSLLSRDRVRSFNYGYTF,TGTGCCAGCAGTTCTTTGCTGTCCCGGGACAGGGTGCGATCTTTCAACTATGGCTACACCTTC
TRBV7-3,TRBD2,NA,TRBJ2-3,CASSLGLAGPTDTQYF,TGTGCCAGCAGCTTAGGACTAGCGGGGCCCACAGATACGCAGTATTTT
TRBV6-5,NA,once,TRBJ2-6,CASSYDSSSGANVLTF,TGTGCCAGCAGTTACGACAGCAGCTCTGGGGCCAACGTCCTGACTTTC
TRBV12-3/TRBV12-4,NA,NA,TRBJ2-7,CASSLEQGYEQYF,TGTGCCAGCAGTTTAGAACAGGGCTACGAGCAGTACTTC
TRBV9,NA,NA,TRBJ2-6,CASSTLASGANVLTF,TGTGCCAGCAGCACCCTAGCTTCCGGGGCCAACGTCCTGACTTTC
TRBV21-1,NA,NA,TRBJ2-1,CASSKVWGTGVSYNEQFF,TGTGCCAGCAGCAAAGTTTGGGGGACAGGGGTCTCCTACAATGAGCAGTTCTTC
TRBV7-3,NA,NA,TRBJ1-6,CASSDQGGNSPLHF,TGTGCCAGCAGCGACCAGGGAGGGAATTCACCCCTCCACTTT
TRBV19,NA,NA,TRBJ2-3,CASSIGQGRWYF,TGTGCCAGTAGTATAGGGCAGGGTCGATGGTATTTT
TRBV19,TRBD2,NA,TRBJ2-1,CASSLPPGAGAPLNEQFF,TGTGCCAGTAGTCTCCCCCCGGGAGCGGGGGCCCCTCTCAATGAGCAGTTCTTC
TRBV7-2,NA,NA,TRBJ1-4,CASSLGGGAREKLFF,TGTGCCAGCAGCTTAGGAGGGGGGGCCCGTGAAAAACTGTTTTTT
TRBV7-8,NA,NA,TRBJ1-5,CASSLAPGNQPQHF,TGTGCCAGCAGCTTAGCTCCGGGCAATCAGCCCCAGCATTTT
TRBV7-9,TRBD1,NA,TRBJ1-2,CASSLLHFISGGRGYGYTF,TGTGCCAGCAGCTTATTGCACTTCATCTCAGGGGGCAGGGGCTATGGCTACACCTTC
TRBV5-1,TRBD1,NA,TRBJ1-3,CASSKTTGADGNTIYF,TGCGCCAGCAGCAAAACGACAGGGGCCGATGGAAACACCATATATTTT
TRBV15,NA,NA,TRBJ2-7,CATSGRQIPYEQYF,TGTGCCACCAGCGGCCGACAGATCCCCTACGAGCAGTACTTC
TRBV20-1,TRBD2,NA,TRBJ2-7,CSASSGSQAYEQYF,TGCAGTGCTAGTAGCGGGAGCCAAGCCTACGAGCAGTACTTC
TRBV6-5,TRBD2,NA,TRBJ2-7,CASSGSGVGTYEQYF,TGTGCCAGCAGCGGTAGCGGGGTAGGAACCTACGAGCAGTACTTC
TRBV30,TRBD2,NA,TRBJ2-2,CAWGLAGVETGELFF,TGTGCCTGGGGCCTAGCGGGAGTAGAGACCGGGGAGCTGTTTTTT
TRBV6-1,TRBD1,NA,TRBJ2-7,CASSDGTGVGEQYF,TGTGCCAGCAGTGACGGGACAGGGGTGGGCGAGCAGTACTTC
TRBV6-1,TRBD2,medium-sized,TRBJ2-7,CASSAEPSGGNYEQYF,TGTGCCAGCAGTGCCGAGCCTAGCGGGGGCAACTACGAGCAGTACTTC
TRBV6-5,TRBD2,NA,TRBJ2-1,CASRTQREHNEQFF,TGTGCCAGCAGAACCCAGCGGGAGCACAATGAGCAGTTCTTC
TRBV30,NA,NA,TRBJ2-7,CAWSVGHPYEQYF,TGTGCCTGGAGTGTCGGACACCCCTACGAGCAGTACTTC
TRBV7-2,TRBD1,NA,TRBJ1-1,CASRGQMNTEAFF,TGTGCCAGCAGGGGACAGATGAACACTGAAGCTTTCTTT